This T cell receptor beta chain came from a study of human T cells and chemical hapten exposure. For the study at large: Patch tests put 0.01% DPC on the upper back, and the results were checked at 6 days. Affected patients, primarily female, had alopecia areata, totalis or universalis.

Time point: patch test 3, about 24 weeks after DPC sensitization. Sample treatment: therapeutic diphenylcyclopropenone sensitization with weekly scalp DPC. Blood draws came before every patch-test application. Those who donated were patients with alopecia, 18 to 70 years of age, and suitable for DPC. Each CDR3 protein is one row after TCRdb ran MiXCR on the RACE reads. The sample has approximately 88,000 distinct CDR3 sequences, around 13% seen once. The CDR3 has 13 residues. V lost 10 bases, J lost 6 bases, and 8 bases stayed unmatched. Germline CDR1 MNHEY, CDR2 SVGEGT. The chain recombines TRBV6-2 or TRBV6-3 with TRBJ2-5, with 10 bases identical to TRBD2. The sequence was obtained from a woman between 45 and 65 years old with alopecia areata. Some clones in this sample may be carry-over from other donors' samples. The input for sequencing was whole blood, taken in connection with sensitization to the hapten diphenylcyclopropenone (DPC). The CDR3 reads CATLAGDLKTQYF. In nucleotides, the CDR3 is TGTGCCACCCTAGCGGGAGATTTGAAGACCCAGTACTTC.